The 22 T cell receptor beta chains reported below all come from one sample, sequenced in a study of somatic mutations in cytotoxic T cells in rheumatoid arthritis. The data were produced by immunoSEQ multiplex PCR, yet TCRdb's version contains in-frame clones alone and is incomplete. The sample lists more than 35,000 clones; about four fifths were seen once. The sequencing sample was made of CD8+ T cells sorted from blood. The receptors here all came from a man aged 35-49 years in good health.

The gene calls are TRBV27 and TRBJ2-5, with 11 nucleotides matching TRBD2. The junction had 3 bases not matched to a gene; V was cut back by 5 bases and J by 4 bases. The germline V gene has CDR1 MNHEY and CDR2 SMNVEV (reference sequence). The CDR3 covers 14 residues. CDR3 loop: CASSPSGRRETQYF. CDR3 nucleotides: TGTGCCAGCAGTCCTAGCGGGAGGAGAGAGACCCAGTACTTC.

The chain is built from TRBV11-3 and TRBJ2-2, with TRBD1 matching over 12 bases. Germline V lookup: CDR1 SGHNT, CDR2 YENEEA. Losses at the gene ends were 5 bases for V and 7 bases for J; bases not matched to a gene: 14. The CDR3 consists of 18 residues. Written as DNA, the CDR3 is TGTGCCAGCAGCCATCGCCTCCGGGACAGGGGGCTAAGCGGGGAGCTGTTTTTT. Amino acid sequence: CASSHRLRDRGLSGELFF.

The chain is built from TRBV15 and TRBJ2-7; 7 bases agree with TRBD2. V was clipped by 3 bases and J by 0 bases; unmatched bases: 5. Germline values: CDR1 LNHNV, CDR2 YYDKDF (reference sequence). This CDR3 comprises 15 residues. The CDR3: CATSSARDYSYEQYF. CDR3 in DNA: TGTGCCACCAGCAGCGCCCGGGACTACTCCTACGAGCAGTACTTC.

This clone was recorded once. The genes are TRBV27 and TRBJ2-7; 7 bases align to TRBD2. Losses at the gene ends were 7 bases for V and 5 bases for J; bases not matched to a gene: 17. The CDR3 extends over 16 amino acids. CDR1 is MNHEY, CDR2 SMNVEV, per germline (reference sequence). CDR3 in amino acids: CASTHLGTSAVNEQYF. CDR3 sequence (DNA): TGTGCCAGCACTCACCTGGGCACTAGCGCAGTTAACGAGCAGTACTTC.

The rearrangement joins TRBV4-1 to TRBJ2-3, with 7 bases identical to TRBD2. The germline gives CDR1 MGHRA, CDR2 YSYEKL. The J segment lost 3 bases and the V segment lost 4 bases, leaving 7 bases of the junction unmatched. The CDR3 runs to 15 residues. In DNA form, the CDR3 reads TGCGCCAGCAGCCGGGACCTAGCGGTAACAGATACGCAGTATTTT. Its translation is CASSRDLAVTDTQYF.

This chain connects TRBV23-1 to TRBJ2-7; TRBD1 agrees at 10 bases. TRBV23-1 carries the ORF label, with uncertain function. This CDR3 has 19 amino acids. After removal of 5 bases from V and 0 bases from J, the junction contained 16 bases not matched to a gene. DNA of the CDR3: TGCGCCAGCAGTGGGATATATGGGACAGGGGAACGAAGCTCCTACGAGCAGTACTTC. Encoded protein: CASSGIYGTGERSSYEQYF.

This clone has just a few counts. The rearrangement joins TRBV25-1 to TRBJ2-3; perhaps TRBD2 as D (6 bases). CDR3 length equals 15 residues. Germline assignment: CDR1 MGHDK and CDR2 SYGVNS. V lost 1 base and J lost 4, with 12 bases in between. This CDR3 is CASSESTSNADTQYF. CDR3 sequence (DNA): TGTGCCAGCAGTGAATCCACTAGCAATGCAGATACGCAGTATTTT.

The rearrangement joins TRBV4-2 to TRBJ1-1; tentative D call: TRBD1 (5 bases). Germline V gives CDR1 LGHNA, CDR2 YNFKEQ. V dropped 0 bases and J dropped 4 bases, with 9 bases sitting between them. The CDR3 runs 14 residues. For the CDR3, the DNA is TGTGCCAGCAGCCAAGATATAGGGGTCACTGAAGCTTTCTTT. It is translated as CASSQDIGVTEAFF.

The chain recombines TRBV7-8 with TRBJ1-1; perhaps TRBD1 as D (5 bases). V dropped 2 bases and J dropped 1 base, with 11 bases sitting between them. CDR3 length: 15 amino acids. Germline V gives CDR1 SGHVS, CDR2 FQNEAQ. The CDR3 reads CASSLRDGSNTEAFF. The CDR3 nucleotides read TGTGCCAGCAGCTTAAGGGACGGGTCGAACACTGAAGCTTTCTTT.

The rearrangement joins TRBV27 to TRBJ2-4; 11 bases map to TRBD2. There are 13 residues in the CDR3. The germline gives CDR1 MNHEY, CDR2 SMNVEV (reference sequence). The trim removed 5 bases at V and 9 bases at J, leaving 3 bases unmatched. As DNA, the CDR3 is TGTGCCAGCAGTCTAGCGGGGGGCGGCATTCAGTACTTC. Protein product: CASSLAGGGIQYF.

The chain couples TRBV11-2 to TRBJ1-2, with TRBD1 matching over 7 bases. CDR3 length equals 12 residues. Looked up from germline, CDR1 is SGHAT and CDR2 is FQNNGV. Germline trimming cut 0 bases from V and 12 bases from J; bases unmatched to any gene: 4. The CDR3: CASSLDDRVNTF. The CDR3 DNA reads as TGTGCCAGCAGCTTAGATGACAGGGTAAACACCTTC.

This clone was observed a few times. The chain uses TRBV10-1 and TRBJ2-7; 7 bases map to TRBD1. The CDR3 runs 15 residues. J was trimmed by 2 bases and V by 4 bases; bases with no gene match: 8. The germline V gene encodes CDR1 WNHNN and CDR2 SYGVQD (reference sequence). This CDR3 reads CASSATGQNTYEQYF. The CDR3 nucleotides read TGCGCCAGCAGTGCGACGGGACAGAATACCTACGAGCAGTACTTC.

This clone appeared once. J is TRBJ2-1 and V is TRBV4-1, with 13 bases matching TRBD2. J lost 0 bases, V lost 2 bases, and 7 bases had no gene match. Per germline, CDR1 MGHRA and CDR2 YSYEKL. The CDR3 covers 19 residues. This CDR3 is CASSQSRTSGGPSYNEQFF. The CDR3 DNA follows: TGCGCCAGCAGCCAATCCCGGACTAGCGGGGGCCCCTCCTACAATGAGCAGTTCTTC.

The chain carries TRBV27 and TRBJ2-7; unclear D gene. The CDR3 contains 16 residues. V dropped 0 bases and J dropped 0 bases, with 12 bases sitting between them. Germline V gene sequence: CDR1 MNHEY, CDR2 SMNVEV (reference sequence). Here the CDR3 DNA reads TGTGCCAGCAGTTTATCCGTGGGAACTATCTCCTACGAGCAGTACTTC. Its translation: CASSLSVGTISYEQYF.

The rearrangement links TRBV28 to TRBJ1-5; TRBD1 matches 8 bases. Germline V lookup: CDR1 MDHEN, CDR2 SYDVKM. CDR3 length equals 15 residues. Trimming cost V 1 base and J 5 bases; bases outside gene matches: 4. CDR3 loop: CASSLLLQGDQPQHF. DNA of the CDR3: TGTGCCAGCAGTTTATTGTTACAGGGGGATCAGCCCCAGCATTTT.

This chain connects TRBV29-1 to TRBJ1-2; D is undetermined. The germline CDR1 and CDR2 sequences are SQVTM and ANQGSEA. The V end was cut by 0 bases, the J end by 2 bases, with 10 bases between. This CDR3 is built from 14 residues. DNA of the CDR3: TGCAGCGTTGAAGATCGTTTGTTCAACTATGGCTACACCTTC. Translation: CSVEDRLFNYGYTF.

V gene TRBV21-1 combines with J gene TRBJ2-1; the DNA was not compared with TRBD2, the D call given in the table. TRBV21-1 is a recognized pseudogene. The CDR3 is made up of 16 amino acids. CDR3 amino acids: CASSKGLAGESNEQFF. DNA of the CDR3: TGTGCCAGCAGCAAAGGACTAGCGGGAGAAAGTAATGAGCAGTTCTTC.

This rearrangement joins TRBV6-1 to TRBJ2-7; 12 nucleotides agree with TRBD1. This CDR3 has 14 residues. Trimming removed 8 bases from V and 5 bases from J; junction bases left unmatched: 7. Germline V gene lookup returns CDR1 MNHNS and CDR2 SASEGT. CDR3 sequence reads: CASGSGQGADEQYF. CDR3 nucleotide sequence: TGTGCCAGCGGATCGGGACAGGGGGCTGACGAGCAGTACTTC.

The chain links TRBV28 to TRBJ1-1; D uncertain. V was pared by 3 bases and J by 0 bases, with 8 bases between. This CDR3 contains 14 residues. Germline V gene lookup returns CDR1 MDHEN and CDR2 SYDVKM. The CDR3: CASSLAGMNTEAFF. In nucleotides, the CDR3 is TGTGCCAGCAGTTTGGCAGGCATGAACACTGAAGCTTTCTTT.

The V and J genes are TRBV7-8 and TRBJ2-7, with D possibly TRBD2 on 6 matching bases. This CDR3 contains 14 residues. Germline V gene lookup returns CDR1 SGHVS and CDR2 FQNEAQ. Trimming pared 5 bases from V and 7 bases from J, leaving 18 bases between. The CDR3 protein is CASSPGVGGFEQYF. CDR3 DNA sequence: TGTGCCAGCAGCCCGGGGGTCGGGGGTTTTGAGCAGTACTTC.

The chain uses TRBV30 and TRBJ2-3, with 11 bases identical to TRBD2. With 3 bases clipped from V and 0 bases from J, the junction kept 5 bases outside the gene matches. Germline CDR1 GTSNPN, CDR2 SVGIG (reference sequence). The CDR3 length is 16 residues. CDR3 protein: CAWSVGTSGSTDTQYF. CDR3 bases: TGTGCCTGGAGCGTAGGGACTAGCGGAAGCACAGATACGCAGTATTTT.

CDR3 in DNA: TGTGCCAGCGGTGCAGTGAACACCGGGGAGCTGTTTTTT. It yields the protein CASGAVNTGELFF. The chain combines TRBV2 with TRBJ2-2; D gene ambiguous. V gave up 8 bases and J gave up 1 base, with 8 bases separating them. This CDR3 spans 13 amino acids. From germline, CDR1 is SNHLY and CDR2 FYNNEI.